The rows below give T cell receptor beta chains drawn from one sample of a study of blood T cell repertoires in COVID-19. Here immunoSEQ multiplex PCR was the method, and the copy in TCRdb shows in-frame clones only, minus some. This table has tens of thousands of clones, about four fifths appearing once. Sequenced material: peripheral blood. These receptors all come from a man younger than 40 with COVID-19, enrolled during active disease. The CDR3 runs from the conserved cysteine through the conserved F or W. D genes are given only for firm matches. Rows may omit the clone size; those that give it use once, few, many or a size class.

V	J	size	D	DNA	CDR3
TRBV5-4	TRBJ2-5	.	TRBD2	TGTGCCAGCAGCTTTGATGGGACTAGGGCTTTGACAGAGGAGACCCAGTACTTC	CASSFDGTRALTEETQYF
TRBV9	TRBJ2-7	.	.	TGTGCCAGCAGCGCGGGACATGGCTACGAGCAGTACTTC	CASSAGHGYEQYF
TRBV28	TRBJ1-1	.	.	TGTGCCAGCATTTCCGCGGGAACGAACACTGAAGCTTTCTTT	CASISAGTNTEAFF
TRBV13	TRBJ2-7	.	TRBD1	TGTGCCAGCAGCTACGGACAGGGGGCGAGGGAGCAGTACTTC	CASSYGQGAREQYF
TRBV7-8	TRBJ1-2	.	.	TGTGCCAGCAGCTTAAGCAGGGGCGGCTATGGCTACACCTTC	CASSLSRGGYGYTF
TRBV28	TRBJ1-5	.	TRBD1	TGTGCCAGCACCCTGGGACAGGGGGCATATCAGCCCCAGCATTTT	CASTLGQGAYQPQHF
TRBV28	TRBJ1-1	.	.	TGTGCCAGCAGTTCAAGGAGACAGATCGCTTTCTTT	CASSSRRQIAFF
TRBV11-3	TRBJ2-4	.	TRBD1	TGTGCCAGCACAGGGGGCGGTTACATTCAGTACTTC	CASTGGGYIQYF
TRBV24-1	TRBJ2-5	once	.	TGTGCCACCAGTGATACTACAGGGTACCAAGAGACCCAGTACTTC	CATSDTTGYQETQYF
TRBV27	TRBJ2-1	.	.	TGTGCCAGCAGACTCTACAATGAGCAGTTCTTC	CASRLYNEQFF
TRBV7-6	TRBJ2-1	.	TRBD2	TGTGCCAGCAGCTTAGCCCGGGCGGGGGGCCGCCACAATGAGCAGTTCTTC	CASSLARAGGRHNEQFF
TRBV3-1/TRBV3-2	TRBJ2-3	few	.	TGTGCCAGCAGCCAAACGCCGACAGGCCTATCGTATTTT	CASSQTPTGLSYF
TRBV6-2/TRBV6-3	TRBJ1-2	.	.	TGTGCCAGCAGTTTCCTGGGGCAGCCTAACTATGGCTACACCTTC	CASSFLGQPNYGYTF
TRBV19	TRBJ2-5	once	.	TGTGCCAGTAGTATCGCATCTAAAGAGACCCAGTACTTC	CASSIASKETQYF
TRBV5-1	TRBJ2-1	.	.	TGCGCCAGCAGCCCCAGTCGCGCGAGGAGCGGGTACAATGAGCAGTTCTTC	CASSPSRARSGYNEQFF
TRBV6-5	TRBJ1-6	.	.	TGTGCCAGCAGTTACGGGCTAAGCTCCTATAATTCACCCCTCCACTTT	CASSYGLSSYNSPLHF
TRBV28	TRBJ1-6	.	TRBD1	TGTGCCAGCAGGGGTGAGACAGGGGGTTCACCCCTCCACTTT	CASRGETGGSPLHF
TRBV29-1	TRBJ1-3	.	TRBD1	TGCAGCGTTGAGGGGACAGGGGGAAACACCATATATTTT	CSVEGTGGNTIYF
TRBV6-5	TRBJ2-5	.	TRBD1	TGTGCCAGCAGGGTGGACAGGGGTCCTCGAGAGACCCAGTACTTC	CASRVDRGPRETQYF
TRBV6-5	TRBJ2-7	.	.	TGTGCCAGCAGTTACGGGGGCTCACCCTACGAGCAGTACTTC	CASSYGGSPYEQYF
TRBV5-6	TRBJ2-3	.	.	TGTGCCAGCAGCTTGGCCACAGCTCTAGCCACAGATACGCAGTATTTT	CASSLATALATDTQYF
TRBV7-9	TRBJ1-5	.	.	TGTGCCAGCAGCTCTGACAGTTGGAGCAATCAGCCCCAGCATTTT	CASSSDSWSNQPQHF
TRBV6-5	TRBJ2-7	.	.	TGTGCCAGCAGTTCGGCGGTAGTCAGCTACGAGCAGTACTTC	CASSSAVVSYEQYF
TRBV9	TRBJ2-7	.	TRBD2	TGTGCCAGCAGTTCGGGAGGTTACGAGCAGTACTTC	CASSSGGYEQYF
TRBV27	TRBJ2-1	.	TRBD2	TGTGCCAGCAGCCTACTAGCGACCTACAATGAGCAGTTCTTC	CASSLLATYNEQFF
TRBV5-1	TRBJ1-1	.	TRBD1	TGCGCCAGCAGCTCGGGACAGATGAACACTGAAGCTTTCTTT	CASSSGQMNTEAFF
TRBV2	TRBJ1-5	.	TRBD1	TGTGCCAGCAGTCCACAGGGGGCTTGGGGTCAGCCCCAGCATTTT	CASSPQGAWGQPQHF
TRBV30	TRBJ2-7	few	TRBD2	TGTGCCTGGAGTGTACGGGGGGAGACCTACGAGCAGTACTTC	CAWSVRGETYEQYF
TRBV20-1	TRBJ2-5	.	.	TGCAGTGGAATCCCTAAAGAGACCCAGTACTTC	CSGIPKETQYF
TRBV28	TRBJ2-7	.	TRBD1	TGTGCCAGCAGAACCCCGGGACAGATGTCCTACGAGCAGTACTTC	CASRTPGQMSYEQYF
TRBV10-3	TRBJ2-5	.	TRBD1	TGTGCCATCAGTTCCGGGACAGGTGGGGTGGAGACCCAGTACTTC	CAISSGTGGVETQYF
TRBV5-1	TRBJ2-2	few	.	TGCGCCAGCAGTATCTGGGGGGACAACACCGGGGAGCTGTTTTTT	CASSIWGDNTGELFF
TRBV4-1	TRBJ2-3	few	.	TGCGCCAGCAGCCAAGGCCCCTTGGAGCAGCGCACAGATACGCAGTATTTT	CASSQGPLEQRTDTQYF
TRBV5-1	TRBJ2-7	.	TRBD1	TGCGCCAGCAGCTGGGGGACAGACTACGAGCAGTACTTC	CASSWGTDYEQYF
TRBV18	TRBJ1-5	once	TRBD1	TGTGCCAGCTCCTCTACAGGGGAAGGGGATCAGCCCCAGCATTTT	CASSSTGEGDQPQHF
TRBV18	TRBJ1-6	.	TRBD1	TGTGCCAGCTCACCATTGGCAGGGGGAGGATCACCCCTCCACTTT	CASSPLAGGGSPLHF
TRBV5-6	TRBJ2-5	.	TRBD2	TGTGCCAGCCTTCTAGCGGGAGAAGAGACCCAGTACTTC	CASLLAGEETQYF
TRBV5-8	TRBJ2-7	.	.	TGTGCCAGCAGCTCCTTGGCGGGACACGAGCAGTACTTC	CASSSLAGHEQYF
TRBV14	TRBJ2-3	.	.	TGTGCCAGCAGCCAGGACAGCCCCAGCACAGATACGCAGTATTTT	CASSQDSPSTDTQYF
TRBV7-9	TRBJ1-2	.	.	TGTGCCAGCAGCCCCGGGGGGGCGCAGGGCTACACCTTC	CASSPGGAQGYTF
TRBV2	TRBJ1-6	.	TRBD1	TGTGCCAGCTGGGGACAGGGTGATTATAATTCACCCCTCCACTTT	CASWGQGDYNSPLHF
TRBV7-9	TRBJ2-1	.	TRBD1	TGTGCCAGCAGCTCTTCGACAGGGGTGCATAGGGATGAGCAGTTCTTC	CASSSSTGVHRDEQFF
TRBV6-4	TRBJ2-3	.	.	TGTGCCAGCAGTGACAGGGGCGGCACAGATACGCAGTATTTT	CASSDRGGTDTQYF
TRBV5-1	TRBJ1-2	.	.	TGCGCCAGCAGCGGCCGACAGGCGAGCTATGGCTACACCTTC	CASSGRQASYGYTF
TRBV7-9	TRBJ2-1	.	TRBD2	TGTGCCAGCAGCACCTTAGCGGGAGTAGTGGACAATGAGCAGTTCTTC	CASSTLAGVVDNEQFF
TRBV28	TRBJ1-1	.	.	TGTGCGGAAAGGGGACTAAACACTGAAGCTTTCTTT	CAERGLNTEAFF
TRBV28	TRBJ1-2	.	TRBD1	TGTGCCAGCAGTTTACGGGACAGCTTATATGGCTACACCTTC	CASSLRDSLYGYTF
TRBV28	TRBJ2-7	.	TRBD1	TGTGCCAGCAGTAGGGACAGGGGCTACGAGCAGTACTTC	CASSRDRGYEQYF
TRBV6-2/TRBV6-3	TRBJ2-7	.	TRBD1	TGTGCCAGCAGTTTCTGGACAGGGGGCCTCGAGCAGTACTTC	CASSFWTGGLEQYF
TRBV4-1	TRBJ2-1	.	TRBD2	TGCGCCAGCCGTCCAGCGGGAGATAATGAGCAGTTCTTC	CASRPAGDNEQFF
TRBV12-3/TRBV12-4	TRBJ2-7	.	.	TGTGCCAGCAGCGCCACCGGGATTAACGAGCAGTACTTC	CASSATGINEQYF